The 32 T cell receptor beta chains in this list originate from one sample, sequenced in a study of T cell responses to AZD1222 COVID-19 vaccine. Sequencing was performed with immunoSEQ multiplex PCR; in TCRdb, only in-frame clones are kept and a portion is missing. The data contain about 130,000 clones, approximately 91% of them singletons. Sequenced here: peripheral blood, sampled on day 0 of AZD1222 vaccination. These TCRs come from an adult in good health.

This clone was seen once. This rearrangement joins TRBV11-3 to TRBJ2-7; tentative D call: TRBD2 (5 bases). This CDR3 contains 16 residues. Trimming removed 4 bases from V and 7 bases from J, with 23 bases in between. CDR1 and CDR2 (germline): SGHNT, YENEEA. The CDR3 loop is CASSSRGTQSPGEQYF. CDR3 in DNA: TGTGCCAGCAGCTCCCGGGGTACCCAATCTCCCGGTGAGCAGTACTTC. Supplemented by reference TRBV11-3 and TRBJ2-7, the full variable domain reads EAGVVQSPRYKIIEKKQPVAFWCNPISGHNTLYWYLQNLGQGPELLIRYENEEAVDDSQLPKDRFSAERLKGVDSTLKIQPAELGDSAVYLCASSSRGTQSPGEQYFGPGTRLTVT.

The rearrangement uses TRBV11-2 and TRBJ1-6; weak D call: TRBD1 (6 bases). Trimming took off 4 bases at V and 5 bases at J, with 12 bases between the two ends. CDR1 is SGHAT and CDR2 is FQNNGV in the germline V gene. This CDR3 is 15 amino acids long. CDR3 in amino acids: CASSSGTLNNSPLHF. CDR3 DNA: TGTGCCAGCAGCTCCGGGACACTAAATAATTCACCCCTCCACTTT.

The chain joins TRBV19 to TRBJ1-4; D ambiguous. From germline, CDR1 is LNHDA and CDR2 SQIVND (reference sequence). The CDR3 extends over 15 amino acids. Deletions cut 8 bases from V and 2 bases from J, with 15 bases between. The DNA of the CDR3 is TGTGCCAGTCACAGCTTTAGCGGTACTAATGAAAAACTGTTTTTT. Its protein is CASHSFSGTNEKLFF. Variable domain in full (rest from reference TRBV19 and TRBJ1-4): DGGITQSPKYLFRKEGQNVTLSCEQNLNHDAMYWYRQDPGQGLRLIYYSQIVNDFQKGDIAEGYSVSREKKESFPLTVTSAQKNPTAFYLCASHSFSGTNEKLFFGSGTQLSVL.

The V and J genes are TRBV30 and TRBJ1-6; possibly TRBD1 for D (5 bases). There are 13 residues in the CDR3. Trimming removed 5 bases at V and 8 bases at J, with 13 bases between. The V gene's germline CDR1 is GTSNPN and CDR2 SVGIG (reference sequence). The CDR3 loop is CAWWGPRDSPLHF. DNA of the CDR3: TGTGCCTGGTGGGGACCTCGGGATTCACCCCTCCACTTT.

V usage is TRBV30 and J usage is TRBJ2-3, with D tentatively TRBD1 or TRBD2 (5 bases each). The CDR3 has 14 residues. Germline CDR1 is GTSNPN and CDR2 is SVGIG (reference sequence). V was pared by 4 bases and J by 0 bases, with 11 bases between. CDR3 residues: CAWKLGTSTDTQYF. In DNA, the CDR3 is TGTGCCTGGAAGCTGGGGACGAGCACAGATACGCAGTATTTT. Using reference TRBV30 and TRBJ2-3 for the parts outside the CDR3, the full variable domain is SQTIHQWPATLVQPVGSPLSLECTVEGTSNPNLYWYRQAAGRGLQLLFYSVGIGQISSEVPQNLSASRPQDRQFILSSKKLLLSDSGFYLCAWKLGTSTDTQYFGPGTRLTVL.

The chain links TRBV6-4 to TRBJ1-2; maybe TRBD1 (5 bases). Trimming took 0 bases from V and 1 from J, leaving 12 bases between them. The CDR3 is 16 residues long. The germline V gene has CDR1 MRHNA and CDR2 SNTAGT. CDR3 amino acids: CASSDSSRRGNYGYTF. The CDR3 nucleotides are TGTGCCAGCAGTGACTCGAGCAGAAGGGGTAACTATGGCTACACCTTC.

The gene calls are TRBV7-3 and TRBJ2-3, with 7 bases matching TRBD1. Germline CDR1 and CDR2: SGHTA and FQGTGA. Losses at the gene ends were 5 bases for V and 0 bases for J; bases not matched to a gene: 5. The CDR3 has 15 amino acids. In DNA, the CDR3 is TGTGCCAGCAGCCCCAAACAGGGGAGCACAGATACGCAGTATTTT. Its translation is CASSPKQGSTDTQYF.

V gene TRBV11-2 combines with J gene TRBJ2-7, with D perhaps given as TRBD1 or TRBD2 (6 bases each). The germline V gene has CDR1 SGHAT and CDR2 FQNNGV. The ends were cut back, 5 bases at V and 4 bases at J, with 18 bases in the middle. The CDR3 runs 15 residues. The CDR3 here is CASSDMGGRLYEQYF. For the CDR3, the DNA is TGTGCCAGCAGCGATATGGGGGGCCGGCTGTACGAGCAGTACTTC.

The J gene is TRBJ2-7, the V gene TRBV7-9, with D possibly matching TRBD1 (6 bases). Germline V gives CDR1 SEHNR, CDR2 FQNEAQ (reference sequence). The CDR3 extends over 13 amino acids. Trimming took 4 bases from V and 3 from J, leaving 10 bases between them. The CDR3 bases are TGTGCCAGCAGCTCTGGGACACTCTACGAGCAGTACTTC. Protein sequence: CASSSGTLYEQYF.

V and J are TRBV5-6 and TRBJ1-5, with 7 bases fitting TRBD1. This CDR3 has 15 residues. Looked up from germline, CDR1 is SGHDT and CDR2 is YYEEEE. V lost 4 bases to trimming and J lost 6 bases; unmatched junction nucleotides: 10. CDR3 DNA: TGTGCCAGCAGCCTGAGGAGAACAGGGGCTCAGCCCCAGCATTTT. This sequence encodes CASSLRRTGAQPQHF.

The CDR3 sequence: CASGLGSGLGYTF. The DNA for the CDR3 is TGTGCTAGTGGTTTGGGCTCTGGACTGGGCTACACCTTC. The rearrangement uses TRBV12-5 and TRBJ1-2; unclear D gene. The germline CDR1 and CDR2 sequences are LGHNT and FRNRAP. V was clipped by 1 base and J by 8 bases, with 11 bases between them. This CDR3 has 13 amino acids. Looking up the rest from reference TRBV12-5 and TRBJ1-2 gives the full variable domain: DARVTQTPRHKVTEMGQEVTMRCQPILGHNTVFWYRQTMMQGLELLAYFRNRAPLDDSGMPKDRFSAEMPDATLATLKIQPSEPRDSAVYFCASGLGSGLGYTFGSGTRLTVV.

The V gene is TRBV7-9, the J gene TRBJ2-3; 7 bases align to TRBD1. After removal of 5 bases from V and 3 bases from J, the junction contained 5 bases not matched to a gene. The CDR3 runs 14 residues. CDR1 and CDR2 (germline): SEHNR, FQNEAQ (reference sequence). The CDR3 protein is CASSPRQGTDTQYF. The DNA for the CDR3 is TGTGCCAGCAGCCCACGACAGGGAACAGATACGCAGTATTTT.

The chain uses TRBV7-2 and TRBJ2-7, with TRBD2 matching 9 bases. Per the germline V gene, CDR1 is SGHTA and CDR2 is FQGNSA. The junction had 6 bases not matched to a gene; V was cut back by 2 bases and J by 4 bases. The CDR3 totals 15 residues. The CDR3 bases are TGTGCCAGCAGCTTATTCAGCGGGAGGTCTTACGAGCAGTACTTC. This translates into CASSLFSGRSYEQYF.

The V call is TRBV25-1, the J call TRBJ1-2, with no clear D. The CDR3 consists of 8 residues. The V end was cut by 9 bases, the J end by 5 bases, with 1 base between. In germline, CDR1 is MGHDK, CDR2 SYGVNS. The DNA for the CDR3 is TGTGCCAGTTATGGCTACACCTTC. Amino acids: CASYGYTF.

This clone has only a few counts. The chain links TRBV19 to TRBJ2-5; D gene unclear. V shed 3 bases and J shed 2 bases, with 13 bases lying between them. This CDR3 has 15 residues. Germline values: CDR1 LNHDA, CDR2 SQIVND (reference sequence). CDR3 in DNA: TGTGCCAGTAGTATTAGTATAGGCCATCAAGAGACCCAGTACTTC. It translates to CASSISIGHQETQYF.

The chain joins TRBV7-2 to TRBJ1-5, with 7 bases matching TRBD1. CDR1 is SGHTA, CDR2 FQGNSA, per germline. V lost 0 bases, J lost 2 bases, and 13 bases stayed unmatched. This CDR3 is built from 19 residues. This chain's CDR3 is CASSLAQRQGKRGNQPQHF. In DNA form, the CDR3 reads TGTGCCAGCAGCTTAGCCCAAAGACAGGGTAAGAGAGGCAATCAGCCCCAGCATTTT.

J is TRBJ1-6 and V is TRBV5-1, with 7 bases aligning to TRBD1. V lost 4 bases to trimming and J lost 0 bases; unmatched junction nucleotides: 1. The germline V gene encodes CDR1 SGHRS and CDR2 YFSETQ. The CDR3 contains 15 residues. The CDR3 region is CASSQGGSYNSPLHF. The CDR3, as DNA: TGCGCCAGCAGCCAGGGGGGCTCCTATAATTCACCCCTCCACTTT.

The chain employs TRBV9 and TRBJ2-1, with 7 bases lining up with TRBD2. From germline, CDR1 is SGDLS and CDR2 YYNGEE. The ends lost 6 bases at V and 6 bases at J; junction bases unmatched: 15. The CDR3 totals 16 residues. CDR3 region: CASTSMAGARANEQFF. The CDR3 region has the DNA TGTGCCAGCACGTCTATGGCGGGAGCAAGGGCCAATGAGCAGTTCTTC.

This rearrangement joins TRBV6-5 to TRBJ2-7; 13 bases align to TRBD2. CDR1 MNHEY and CDR2 SVGAGI come from the germline V gene. The trim removed 7 bases at V and 3 bases at J, leaving 6 bases unmatched. The CDR3 loop spans 15 amino acids. This CDR3 is CASIGTSGTGYEQYF. CDR3 DNA sequence: TGTGCCAGCATAGGGACTAGCGGGACGGGCTACGAGCAGTACTTC.

The chain links TRBV28 to TRBJ1-6, with D unclear. This CDR3 region has 12 residues. Trimming pared 2 bases from V and 8 bases from J, leaving 4 bases between. CDR1 MDHEN and CDR2 SYDVKM come from the germline V gene. The CDR3 DNA follows: TGTGCCAGCAGTTTAAGTGATTCACCCCTCCACTTT. Protein product: CASSLSDSPLHF.

This clone was picked up one time. The rearrangement uses TRBV27 and TRBJ1-1, with a weak D call TRBD1 (5 bases). Looked up from germline, CDR1 is MNHEY and CDR2 is SMNVEV (reference sequence). The germline V and J ends were trimmed by 6 bases and 0 bases, with 11 bases remaining between them. CDR3 length equals 14 residues. CDR3 nucleotide sequence: TGTGCCAGCAGCCGGGGCTCTATGAACACTGAAGCTTTCTTT. It yields the protein CASSRGSMNTEAFF.

The rearrangement joins TRBV6-5 to TRBJ1-6, with D maybe TRBD1 (6 bases). Germline V gene data show CDR1 as MNHEY and CDR2 as SVGAGI. The ends were cut back, 0 bases at V and 5 bases at J, with 11 bases in the middle. This CDR3 has 16 residues. The DNA of the CDR3 is TGTGCCAGCAGTTACTCCCCGAGACAGGATAATTCACCCCTCCACTTT. It translates to CASSYSPRQDNSPLHF.

The chain recombines TRBV2 with TRBJ1-5; 7 bases map to TRBD1. V lost 7 bases, J lost 3 bases, and 6 bases stayed unmatched. This CDR3 spans 14 amino acids. The germline gives CDR1 SNHLY, CDR2 FYNNEI. In DNA, the CDR3 is TGTGCCAGCAAAGCCGGGACAGTCAATCAGCCCCAGCATTTT. Translation gives CASKAGTVNQPQHF.

The chain employs TRBV10-3 and TRBJ1-5; D is perhaps TRBD1 (6 bases). CDR1 is ENHRY, CDR2 SYGVKD, per germline. V gave up 10 bases and J gave up 0 bases, with 13 bases separating them. The CDR3 is 14 residues long. CDR3 sequence reads: CATNREYSNQPQHF. For the CDR3, the DNA is TGTGCCACCAACAGGGAGTATAGCAATCAGCCCCAGCATTTT.

V is TRBV5-1 and J is TRBJ2-2, with D perhaps matching TRBD1 (5 bases). CDR1 is SGHRS and CDR2 is YFSETQ in the germline V gene. The CDR3 has 15 residues. The V gene lost 6 bases and the J gene lost 4 bases, with 16 bases spanning the gap. DNA for the CDR3: TGCGCCAGCATCCGCCCTCAGGGATCCACCGGGGAGCTGTTTTTT. It specifies CASIRPQGSTGELFF.

The chain has TRBV12-3 or TRBV12-4 and TRBJ1-2, with D possibly TRBD1 on 5 matching bases. The V gene lost 4 bases and the J gene lost 7 bases, with 13 bases spanning the gap. The CDR3 loop spans 13 amino acids. The DNA for the CDR3 is TGTGCCAGCAGTTCCTCCCAGGGAGGTGGCTACACCTTC. This codes for CASSSSQGGGYTF.

J is TRBJ1-5 and V is TRBV11-1; a weak D match, TRBD1 (6 bases). The CDR3 extends over 12 amino acids. Trimming pared 5 bases from V and 6 bases from J, leaving 8 bases between. The germline CDR1 and CDR2 sequences are SGHAT and FQDESV (reference sequence). CDR3 protein: CASSQGGQPQHF. CDR3 sequence (DNA): TGTGCCAGCAGCCAAGGGGGTCAGCCCCAGCATTTT.

The chain uses TRBV27 and TRBJ2-5; D gene uncertain. Looked up from germline, CDR1 is MNHEY and CDR2 is SMNVEV (reference sequence). CDR3 length: 16 residues. V dropped 5 bases and J dropped 5 bases, with 21 bases sitting between them. The chain's CDR3 is CASSPPTSNQRETQYF. The CDR3 DNA follows: TGTGCCAGCAGTCCCCCCACCTCGAACCAGAGGGAGACCCAGTACTTC.

This chain links TRBV7-7 with TRBJ2-2; TRBD1 agrees at 7 bases. V gave up 0 bases and J gave up 4 bases; unmatched junction bases: 5. This CDR3 comprises 16 residues. The germline gives CDR1 SSHAT, CDR2 FNYEAQ (reference sequence). The CDR3 region is CASSLATGIGTGELFF. DNA for the CDR3: TGTGCCAGCAGCTTAGCGACAGGGATTGGCACCGGGGAGCTGTTTTTT.

The chain uses TRBV15 and TRBJ2-7, with TRBD2 matching over 13 bases. The germline V gene has CDR1 LNHNV and CDR2 YYDKDF (reference sequence). The CDR3 sequence is 15 residues long. The trim removed 3 bases at V and 4 bases at J, leaving 3 bases unmatched. CDR3 sequence reads: CATSRGLAGNYEQYF. The CDR3 region has the DNA TGTGCCACCAGCAGGGGACTAGCGGGGAATTACGAGCAGTACTTC.

The chain has TRBV11-3 and TRBJ1-4; D unresolved. V lost 2 bases and J 10 bases, leaving 20 bases between the germline ends. The CDR3 is 16 amino acids. The germline gives CDR1 SGHNT, CDR2 YENEEA. The CDR3: CASSLIVLRAEGKLFF. The CDR3 DNA is TGTGCCAGCAGCTTAATCGTCCTTAGGGCGGAAGGAAAACTGTTTTTT.

This clone occurred once. The chain combines TRBV19 with TRBJ1-5, with 7 bases matching TRBD1. Germline CDR1 reads LNHDA; CDR2 reads SQIVND (reference sequence). Unmatched junction bases numbered 4, after V lost 7 bases and J lost 1 base. CDR3 size: 14 residues. The CDR3 DNA reads TGTGCCAGTAAGGAGGGGGCGAGCAATCAGCCCCAGCATTTT. Protein sequence: CASKEGASNQPQHF.